This T cell receptor (beta chain) originates from a study of T cells in Graves' hyperthyroidism and ophthalmopathy. A word on this clonotype: Its antigen is not known.

Germline V gene data show CDR1 as SGHDN and CDR2 as FVKESK. The length of the CDR3 is 15 residues. V was clipped by 0 bases and J by 5 bases, with 11 bases between them. RNA transcripts yielded amplified TCR beta CDR3 regions. In the first-round RT-PCR of the TCR CDR3, the HTBI primer set was used. One entry per CDR3 protein results from TCRdb running MiXCR on the multiplex PCR reads. The sample has 660,000 or so distinct CDR3 sequences, approximately 42% seen once. Study-level findings and limits: Ophthalmopathy was identified by the model a median around 6 months ahead of onset. Blood also showed most of the thyroid clonotypes that were expanded above 0.001.

The sequencing input was peripheral blood or thyroid tissue (not recorded which). This rearrangement joins TRBV14 to TRBJ1-5, with D possibly being TRBD1 (5 bases). This receptor was identified in an adult man with Graves' disease, either hyperthyroidism or ophthalmopathy (not recorded which). Written as DNA, the CDR3 is TGTGCCAGCAGCCAAGATCAAGGGGTCGATCAGCCCCAGCATTTT. Amino acids: CASSQDQGVDQPQHF.